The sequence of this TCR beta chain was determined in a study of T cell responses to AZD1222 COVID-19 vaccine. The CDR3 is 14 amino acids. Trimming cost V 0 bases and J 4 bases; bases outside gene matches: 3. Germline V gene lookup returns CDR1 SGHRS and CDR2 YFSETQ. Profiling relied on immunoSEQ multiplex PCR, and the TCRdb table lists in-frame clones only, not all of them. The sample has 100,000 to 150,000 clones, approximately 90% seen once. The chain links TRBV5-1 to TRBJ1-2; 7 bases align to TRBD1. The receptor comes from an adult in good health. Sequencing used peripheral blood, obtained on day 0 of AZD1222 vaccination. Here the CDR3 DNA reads TGCGCCAGCAGCTTGGGACAGGGAGGCTATGGCTACACCTTC. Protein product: CASSLGQGGYGYTF. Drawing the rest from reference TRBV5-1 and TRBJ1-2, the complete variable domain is KAGVTQTPRYLIKTRGQQVTLSCSPISGHRSVSWYQQTPGQGLQFLFEYFSETQRNKGNFPGRFSGRQFSNSRSEMNVSTLELGDSALYLCASSLGQGGYGYTFGSGTRLTVV.